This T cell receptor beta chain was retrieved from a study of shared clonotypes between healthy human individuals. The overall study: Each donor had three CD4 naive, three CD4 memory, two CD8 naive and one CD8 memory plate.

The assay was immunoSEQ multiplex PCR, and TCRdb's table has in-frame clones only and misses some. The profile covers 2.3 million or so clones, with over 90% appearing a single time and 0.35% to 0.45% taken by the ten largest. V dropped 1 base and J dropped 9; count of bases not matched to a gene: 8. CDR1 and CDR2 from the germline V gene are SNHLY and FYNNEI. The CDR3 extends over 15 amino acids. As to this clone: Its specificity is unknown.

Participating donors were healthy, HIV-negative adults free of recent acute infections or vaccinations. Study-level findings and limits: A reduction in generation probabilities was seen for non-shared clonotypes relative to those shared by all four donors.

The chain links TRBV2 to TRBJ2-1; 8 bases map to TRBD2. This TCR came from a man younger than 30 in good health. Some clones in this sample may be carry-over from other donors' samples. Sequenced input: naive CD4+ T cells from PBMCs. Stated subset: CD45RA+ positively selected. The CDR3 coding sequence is TGTGCCAGCAGTGAAGGAGCGGGAGAAGGACGTGAGCAGTTCTTC. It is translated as CASSEGAGEGREQFF.